The entry that follows covers one T cell receptor beta chain sequence. Its antigen is unknown. This sample was taken from a study of CD8 T cells in ankylosing spondylitis. Study-level findings and limits: As for the disease-linked clones, they showed a CD8+ phenotype and occurred at relatively low frequencies in peripheral blood. Earlier literature documents some of the motif variants in reactive arthritis synovial fluid and blood. Reported data indicate significant enrichment of disease-linked clones within matched ankylosing spondylitis synovial fluid.

CDR1 SQVTM and CDR2 ANQGSEA come from the germline V gene. CDR3 size: 19 residues. V trimming: 6 bases; J trimming: 1 base; junction bases outside the gene matches: 13. TCR beta libraries were made by quantitative 5'-RACE with molecular barcodes. TCRdb passed the 5' RACE reads through MiXCR, listing each CDR3 protein once. The sample yields fewer than 250,000 distinct CDR3 sequences, 8% to 11% seen once. The gene calls are TRBV29-1 and TRBJ2-6; 12 positions agree with TRBD2. Sequencing was performed on blood, either unsorted or a sorted T cell fraction (not recorded which). The receptor was derived from a male donor with ankylosing spondylitis or in good health (not recorded which). CDR3 residues: CSVAQARLAGVSGANVLTF. CDR3 DNA: TGCAGCGTCGCCCAAGCGCGACTAGCGGGGGTATCTGGGGCCAACGTCCTGACTTTC.